This is a list of T cell receptor beta chains from one sample in a study of vaccination effects on CD4 cells after COVID-19. Assay used: immunoSEQ multiplex PCR; TCRdb lists only in-frame clones, some missing. The sample includes about 79,000 clones, around four fifths of them seen just once. The antigens these receptors bind are not known. The starting material was CD4+ T cells from PBMCs cultured with HCoV-229E spike peptides, obtained before COVID-19 vaccination. The receptors stem from a human donor who received a COVID-19 vaccine. Both conserved end residues are part of each CDR3. The order of the fields is D gene, clone size, V gene, J gene, CDR3 DNA, CDR3 protein. D genes are given only for firm matches. The size field is filled for only some rows; it gives once, few, many or a size class.

>NA|few|TRBV9|TRBJ1-4
TGTGCCAGCAGCGTATCGGAGTCAACTAATGAAAAACTGTTTTTT
CASSVSESTNEKLFF
>NA|NA|TRBV18|TRBJ1-3
TGTGCCAGCTCACCCGCGATCGACCCTGGCGCTGGAAACACCATATATTTT
CASSPAIDPGAGNTIYF
>TRBD1|NA|TRBV5-1|TRBJ1-1
TGCGCCAGCAGCTTGGCGATGGGGGACAGGGCGAACACTGAAGCTTTCTTT
CASSLAMGDRANTEAFF
>NA|NA|TRBV20-1|TRBJ1-5
TGCAGTGCTAGTGGCAATCAGCCCCAGCATTTT
CSASGNQPQHF
>NA|once|TRBV2|TRBJ1-3
TGTGCCAGCAGTGAGACAGCTAGCTCTGGAAACACCATATATTTT
CASSETASSGNTIYF
>NA|NA|TRBV27|TRBJ2-4
TGTGCCAGCAGGGAGGGGGCCAAAAACATTCAGTACTTC
CASREGAKNIQYF
>NA|few|TRBV3-1/TRBV3-2|TRBJ1-6
TGTGCCAGCAGGATATATAATTCACCCCTCCACTTT
CASRIYNSPLHF
>TRBD1|NA|TRBV10-3|TRBJ2-6
TGTGCCATCAGAGTTACGGGACAGGGGACTCTGGGGGCCAACGTCCTGACTTTC
CAIRVTGQGTLGANVLTF
>TRBD1|once|TRBV6-5|TRBJ1-2
TGTGCCAGCAGGCGGACAGGGACTTCTAACTATGGCTACACCTTC
CASRRTGTSNYGYTF
>TRBD1|NA|TRBV7-8|TRBJ1-4
TGTGCCAGCAGCCGGACAGGGGAGAATGAAAAACTGTTTTTT
CASSRTGENEKLFF